A single sample is the source of the 14 T cell receptor beta chains below, sequenced in a study of OX40 agonist ivuxolimab in advanced cancers. The library was prepared using the immunoSEQ multiplex PCR assay. The clones in this table, taken by TCRdb from immuneACCESS, are in-frame only. Not every clone is retained; where verified, under half of the shortfall comes from an unresolved V gene, and the cause of the rest is unknown. The sample table shows around 67,000 clones, and about 85% are seen once. The ten largest clones represent over 2% of the sample. The specimen comprised CD4+ or CD8+ T cells sorted from blood, sampled in a trial of the OX40 agonist ivuxolimab. The receptor source for this set is an adult with an advanced solid tumor such as melanoma, head and neck, liver or kidney cancer.

The rearrangement uses TRBV11-2 and TRBJ1-2, with D possibly matching TRBD1 (5 bases). The CDR3 covers 16 residues. V gave up 6 bases and J gave up 3 bases, with 20 bases separating them. Per germline, CDR1 SGHAT and CDR2 FQNNGV. CDR3 in DNA: TGTGCCAGCAGACCGACGCCCAGGGCGCCTGACTATGGCTACACCTTC. This gives the protein CASRPTPRAPDYGYTF.

V usage is TRBV21-1 and J usage is TRBJ2-7. TRBV21-1 is designated a pseudogene. The CDR3 has 14 amino acids. CDR3 nucleotide sequence: TGTGCCAGCAGCCCCCGGGACGAGAACTACGAGCAGTACTTC. It translates to CASSPRDENYEQYF.

The chain links TRBV5-1 to TRBJ2-5; D ambiguous. The assigned J gene may be wrong: the sequence end matches TRBJ2-7 better. This CDR3 is built from 15 residues. Germline V gene data show CDR1 as SGHRS and CDR2 as YFSETQ. The CDR3 nucleotides are TGCGCCAGCAGCTTGGGGACCATCAGGTCCTACGAGCAGTACTTC. Translated: CASSLGTIRSYEQYF.

This rearrangement joins TRBV9 to TRBJ2-3, with 13 nucleotides matching TRBD2. This CDR3 region has 15 residues. Germline lookup yields CDR1 SGDLS and CDR2 YYNGEE. The junction had 2 bases not matched to a gene; V was cut back by 3 bases and J by 4 bases. CDR3 amino acids: CASSGTSGRSDTQYF. The CDR3 DNA reads as TGTGCCAGCAGCGGGACTAGCGGGAGATCAGATACGCAGTATTTT. The variable domain in full, with the rest retrieved from reference TRBV9 and TRBJ2-3, is DSGVTQTPKHLITATGQRVTLRCSPRSGDLSVYWYQQSLDQGLQFLIQYYNGEERAKGNILERFSAQQFPDLHSELNLSSLELGDSALYFCASSGTSGRSDTQYFGPGTRLTVL.

This clone was counted a few times. The V call is TRBV7-2, the J call TRBJ1-3; D gene unclear. V lost 5 bases and J lost 7, with 18 bases in between. The germline V gene encodes CDR1 SGHTA and CDR2 FQGNSA. The CDR3 spans 15 residues. CDR3 sequence (DNA): TGTGCCAGCAGCCGCAGGATCGGGTACCGGAACACCATATATTTT. It translates to CASSRRIGYRNTIYF. Based on the CDR3 plus reference TRBV7-2 and TRBJ1-3, the full variable domain is GAGVSQSPSNKVTEKGKDVELRCDPISGHTALYWYRQSLGQGLEFLIYFQGNSAPDKSGLPSDRFSAERTGGSVSTLTIQRTQQEDSAVYLCASSRRIGYRNTIYFGEGSWLTVV.

The V gene is TRBV2, the J gene TRBJ2-7; TRBD2 matches at 9 bases. V lost 6 bases and J lost 9; bases outside the gene matches: 15. The CDR3 runs to 15 residues. Looked up from germline, CDR1 is SNHLY and CDR2 is FYNNEI. The CDR3 coding sequence is TGTGCCAGCAGGGCAACCCCGGGACTAGCAGTATCGCAGTACTTC. It codes for CASRATPGLAVSQYF.

This chain links TRBV28 with TRBJ2-2; 8 bases match TRBD1. J gave up 7 bases and V 3 bases, and 4 bases lay outside the gene matches. The germline V gene encodes CDR1 MDHEN and CDR2 SYDVKM. The CDR3 is 14 residues long. This chain's CDR3 is CASSLDRAHGELFF. The CDR3 coding sequence is TGTGCCAGCAGTTTGGACAGGGCCCACGGGGAGCTGTTTTTT. Supplemented by reference TRBV28 and TRBJ2-2, the full variable domain reads DVKVTQSSRYLVKRTGEKVFLECVQDMDHENMFWYRQDPGLGLRLIYFSYDVKMKEKGDIPEGYSVSREKKERFSLILESASTNQTSMYLCASSLDRAHGELFFGEGSRLTVL.

The chain links TRBV4-2 to TRBJ1-2; no definite D call. Looked up from germline, CDR1 is LGHNA and CDR2 is YNFKEQ. V lost 0 bases and J lost 2, with 10 bases in between. The CDR3 totals 15 residues. The chain's CDR3 is CASSQERQPNYGYTF. DNA for the CDR3: TGTGCCAGCAGCCAAGAAAGGCAACCCAACTATGGCTACACCTTC.

To note about this clone: One end of the junction is discordant with germline, which a read error may explain. The chain is built from TRBV7-7 and TRBJ2-5; 7 nucleotides agree with TRBD2. CDR3 length: 15 residues. Per germline, CDR1 SSHAT and CDR2 FNYEAQ (reference sequence). In DNA form, the CDR3 reads TGTGCTAGCAGCTCTCAACCGGGAGGCAAAGAGACCCAGTACTTC. Translating it yields CASSSQPGGKETQYF. Complete variable domain (other parts from reference TRBV7-7 and TRBJ2-5): GAGVSQSPRYKVTKRGQDVTLRCDPISSHATLYWYQQALGQGPEFLTYFNYEAQPDKSGLPSDRFSAERPEGSISTLTIQRTEQRDSAMYRCASSSQPGGKETQYFGPGTRLLVL.

V gene TRBV15 combines with J gene TRBJ1-2, with a weak D call TRBD1 (5 bases). Germline CDR1 reads LNHNV; CDR2 reads YYDKDF (reference sequence). Trimming removed 3 bases at V and 4 bases at J, with 18 bases between. This CDR3 has 16 amino acids. CDR3 in DNA: TGTGCCACCAGCAGTCGGGGTAGGGGAACTATCTATGGCTACACCTTC. It specifies CATSSRGRGTIYGYTF.

The chain uses TRBV5-1 and TRBJ2-1, with TRBD1 matching 8 bases. The CDR3 has 14 amino acids. With V trimmed by 0 bases and J by 9 bases, 5 bases remained unmatched. Germline V gene lookup returns CDR1 SGHRS and CDR2 YFSETQ. In DNA, the CDR3 is TGCGCCAGCAGCTTGGGGACAGGGCCAAGTGAGCAGTTCTTC. Translated: CASSLGTGPSEQFF.

The genes are TRBV7-3 and TRBJ2-3; the match to TRBD2 covers 8 bases. CDR1 SGHTA and CDR2 FQGTGA come from the germline V gene. The CDR3 runs 18 residues. After removal of 3 bases from V and 5 bases from J, the junction contained 16 bases not matched to a gene. The chain's CDR3 is CASSLSLPGGEGRDTQYF. Here the CDR3 DNA reads TGTGCCAGCAGCTTGTCCCTCCCCGGGGGGGAGGGCCGAGATACGCAGTATTTT.

This chain uses TRBV13 with TRBJ2-7; D possibly corresponds to TRBD1 (5 bases). The V gene's germline CDR1 is PRHDT and CDR2 FYEKMQ (reference sequence). Trimming removed 1 base from V and 0 bases from J, with 13 bases in between. This CDR3 contains 16 residues. DNA for the CDR3: TGTGCCAGCAGCTTAGCCGTTGGCAGGGCCTCCTACGAGCAGTACTTC. Translated, it gives CASSLAVGRASYEQYF.

J is TRBJ2-7 and V is TRBV28, with D perhaps TRBD2 (5 bases). Trimming left V 5 bases short and J 1 base short, with 12 bases between. Germline loops: CDR1 MDHEN, CDR2 SYDVKM. The CDR3 has 14 residues. The CDR3 is CASSLARYSYEQYF. The CDR3 DNA is TGTGCCAGCAGTCTAGCTAGGTATTCCTACGAGCAGTACTTC.